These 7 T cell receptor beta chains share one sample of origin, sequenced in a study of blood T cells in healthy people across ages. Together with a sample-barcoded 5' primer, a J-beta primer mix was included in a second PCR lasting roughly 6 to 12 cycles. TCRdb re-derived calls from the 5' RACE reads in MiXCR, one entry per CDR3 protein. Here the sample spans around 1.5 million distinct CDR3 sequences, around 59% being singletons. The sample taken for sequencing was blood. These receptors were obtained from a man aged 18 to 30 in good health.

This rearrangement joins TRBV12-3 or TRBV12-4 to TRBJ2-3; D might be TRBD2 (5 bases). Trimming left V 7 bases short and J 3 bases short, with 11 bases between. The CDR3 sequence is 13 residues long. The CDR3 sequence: CASNHGGTDTQYF. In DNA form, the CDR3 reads TGTGCCAGCAATCACGGCGGGACAGATACGCAGTATTTT.

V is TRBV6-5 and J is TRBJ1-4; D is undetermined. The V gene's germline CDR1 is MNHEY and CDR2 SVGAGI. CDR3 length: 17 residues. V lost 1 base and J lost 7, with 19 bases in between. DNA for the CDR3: TGTGCCAGCAGTTACTGGGTGGGCGGGCCTCGTCCTGAAAAACTGTTTTTT. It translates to CASSYWVGGPRPEKLFF.

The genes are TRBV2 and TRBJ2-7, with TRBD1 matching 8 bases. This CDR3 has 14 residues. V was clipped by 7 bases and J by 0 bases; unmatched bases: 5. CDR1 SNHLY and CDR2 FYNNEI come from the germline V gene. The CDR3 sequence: CASIQDRASYEQYF. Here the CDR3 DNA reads TGTGCCAGCATTCAGGACAGGGCCTCCTACGAGCAGTACTTC.

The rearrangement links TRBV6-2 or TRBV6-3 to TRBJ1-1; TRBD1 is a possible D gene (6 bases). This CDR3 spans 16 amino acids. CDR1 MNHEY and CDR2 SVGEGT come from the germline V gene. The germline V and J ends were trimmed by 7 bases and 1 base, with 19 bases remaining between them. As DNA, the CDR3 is TGTGCCAGCATAACGCGAGTTGCAGGGGAGAACACTGAAGCTTTCTTT. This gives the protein CASITRVAGENTEAFF.

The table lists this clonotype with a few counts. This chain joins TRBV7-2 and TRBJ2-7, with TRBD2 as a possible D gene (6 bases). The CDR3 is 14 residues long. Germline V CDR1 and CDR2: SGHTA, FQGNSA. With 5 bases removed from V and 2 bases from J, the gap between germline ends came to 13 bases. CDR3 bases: TGTGCCAGCAGCCCCGGACTAATAGCCTACGAGCAGTACTTC. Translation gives CASSPGLIAYEQYF.

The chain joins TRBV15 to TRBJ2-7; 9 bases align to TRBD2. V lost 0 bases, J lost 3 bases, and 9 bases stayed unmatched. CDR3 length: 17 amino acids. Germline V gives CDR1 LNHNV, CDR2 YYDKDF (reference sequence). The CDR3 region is CATSRDPQRGVFYEQYF. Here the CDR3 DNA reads TGTGCCACCAGCAGAGACCCTCAGCGGGGGGTCTTCTACGAGCAGTACTTC.

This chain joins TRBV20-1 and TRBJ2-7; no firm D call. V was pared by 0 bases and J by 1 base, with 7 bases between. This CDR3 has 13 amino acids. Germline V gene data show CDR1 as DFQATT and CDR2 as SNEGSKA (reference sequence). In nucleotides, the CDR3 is TGCAGTGCTAGAGATGTAGAGTCCTACGAGCAGTACTTC. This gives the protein CSARDVESYEQYF.